This T cell receptor (beta chain) was sequenced during a study of OX40 agonist ivuxolimab in advanced cancers. Germline V CDR1 and CDR2: KGHSH, LQKENI. The CDR3 totals 16 residues. Deletions cut 3 bases from V and 8 bases from J, with 22 bases between. Profiling relied on immunoSEQ multiplex PCR, and the TCRdb table lists in-frame clones only, not all of them. The sample carries approximately 81,000 clones, just over 90% recorded once. Here the sequenced sample was CD4+ or CD8+ T cells sorted from blood, taken in a trial of the OX40 agonist ivuxolimab. The receptor was derived from an adult with an advanced solid tumor such as melanoma, head and neck, liver or kidney cancer. The genes are TRBV18 and TRBJ1-2; D possibly corresponds to TRBD1 (6 bases). CDR3 sequence (DNA): TGTGCCAGCTCACCTAAATTGGACAGTGCGACCGGCGGCTACACCTTC. Translation: CASSPKLDSATGGYTF.